The next 20 T cell receptor beta chains were all read from a single sample in a study of long-term antiretroviral therapy in people with HIV. Version v3.0 of the immunoSEQ assay ran at survey level. Sequencing used immunoSEQ multiplex PCR; TCRdb keeps in-frame clones, though not all of them. This sample has over 25,000 clones, with 90% found just once. Sequencing used unsorted PBMCs, obtained 3.2 years before starting antiretroviral therapy. These receptors were taken from a man aged 50 to 59 with HIV.

J is TRBJ1-1 and V is TRBV6-6; D call uncertain. V was trimmed by 2 bases and J by 2 bases, leaving 3 bases between them. Germline CDR1 and CDR2: MNHNY and SVGAGI (reference sequence). The CDR3 totals 12 residues. CDR3 nucleotides: TGTGCCAGCAGTTACCCCAACACTGAAGCTTTCTTT. Residues: CASSYPNTEAFF.

DNA for the CDR3: TGTGCCAGTAGTATGACTAGCGGCAATGAGCAGTTCTTC. The encoded protein is CASSMTSGNEQFF. The rearrangement joins TRBV19 to TRBJ2-1, with 9 bases lining up with TRBD2. V was pared by 3 bases and J by 6 bases, with 0 bases of the junction left unmatched. Germline V gene lookup returns CDR1 LNHDA and CDR2 SQIVND (reference sequence). This CDR3 region has 13 residues.

The chain has TRBV9 and TRBJ2-3, with a possible D match to TRBD1 (6 bases). This CDR3 is 15 amino acids long. Germline CDR1 reads SGDLS; CDR2 reads YYNGEE. Between the trimmed V and J ends, which lost 0 bases and 3 bases, there was a span of 11 bases. CDR3 sequence reads: CASSVELQGTDTQYF. CDR3 bases: TGTGCCAGCAGCGTAGAATTGCAGGGGACAGATACGCAGTATTTT.

The chain couples TRBV25-1 to TRBJ2-1; D tentatively reads TRBD1 or TRBD2 (6 bases each). This CDR3 comprises 13 residues. Deletions cut 5 bases from V and 6 bases from J, with 11 bases between. Looked up from germline, CDR1 is MGHDK and CDR2 is SYGVNS. CDR3 in DNA: TGTGCCAGCAGTTGGGGGGCCCGCAATGAGCAGTTCTTC. Amino acid sequence: CASSWGARNEQFF.

The gene calls are TRBV6-1 and TRBJ2-5; a weak D match, TRBD2 (6 bases). The CDR3 runs to 14 residues. Trimming removed 6 bases from V and 0 bases from J, with 11 bases in between. The germline V gene encodes CDR1 MNHNS and CDR2 SASEGT. The CDR3 sequence is CASRPGLYQETQYF. CDR3 nucleotide sequence: TGTGCCAGCAGACCGGGACTCTACCAAGAGACCCAGTACTTC.

This clone was detected once. This chain uses TRBV7-2 with TRBJ2-7; D uncertain. Germline lookup yields CDR1 SGHTA and CDR2 FQGNSA. V lost 3 bases to trimming and J lost 0 bases, with 6 bases between them. The CDR3 spans 13 residues. CDR3 DNA sequence: TGTGCCAGCAGCTTCCAGAGCTCCTACGAGCAGTACTTC. Its protein is CASSFQSSYEQYF.

The chain carries TRBV30 and TRBJ2-5; D is tentatively TRBD1 or TRBD2 (5 bases each). This CDR3 has 14 residues. In germline, CDR1 is GTSNPN, CDR2 SVGIG (reference sequence). V lost 5 bases and J lost 4, with 17 bases in between. CDR3 protein: CAWAGIEGRETQYF. The CDR3 coding sequence is TGTGCCTGGGCAGGGATTGAGGGTAGAGAGACCCAGTACTTC.

The V gene is TRBV2, the J gene TRBJ2-7; 7 nucleotides align to TRBD1. V lost 8 bases and J lost 1; bases outside the gene matches: 8. Germline CDR1 SNHLY, CDR2 FYNNEI. The length of the CDR3 is 14 residues. The CDR3 loop reads CASLRDSYSYEQYF. CDR3 nucleotides: TGTGCCAGCCTCCGGGACAGCTATTCCTACGAGCAGTACTTC. Full variable domain (missing parts from reference TRBV2 and TRBJ2-7): EPEVTQTPSHQVTQMGQEVILRCVPISNHLYFYWYRQILGQKVEFLVSFYNNEISEKSEIFDDQFSVERPDGSNFTLKIRSTKLEDSAMYFCASLRDSYSYEQYFGPGTRLTVT.

This chain connects TRBV28 to TRBJ1-1, with a weak D call TRBD1 (6 bases). The V end was cut by 2 bases, the J end by 1 base, with 11 bases between. This CDR3 is 15 amino acids long. The germline CDR1 and CDR2 sequences are MDHEN and SYDVKM. The CDR3 sequence: CASSLIGGPNTEAFF. CDR3 nucleotides: TGTGCCAGCAGTTTAATAGGGGGACCGAACACTGAAGCTTTCTTT.

This chain joins TRBV5-6 and TRBJ2-7; no clear D. Germline loops: CDR1 SGHDT, CDR2 YYEEEE. V gave up 2 bases and J gave up 3 bases, with 6 bases separating them. This CDR3 is built from 12 residues. The CDR3 is CASSFTDYEQYF. CDR3 DNA: TGTGCCAGCAGCTTTACAGACTACGAGCAGTACTTC.

V and J are TRBV6-1 and TRBJ2-3, with 8 bases fitting TRBD2. The germline gives CDR1 MNHNS, CDR2 SASEGT. V lost 3 bases, J lost 0 bases, and 5 bases stayed unmatched. This CDR3 has 16 amino acids. The CDR3 DNA sequence: TGTGCCAGCAGTGAGGGGTTAGCGGGGAGCACAGATACGCAGTATTTT. Translated: CASSEGLAGSTDTQYF.

The rearrangement uses TRBV10-3 and TRBJ1-6, with D perhaps matching TRBD1 (6 bases). Germline values: CDR1 ENHRY, CDR2 SYGVKD. The CDR3 contains 16 residues. V dropped 8 bases and J dropped 2 bases, with 16 bases sitting between them. CDR3 sequence: CAIQSDRTTYNSPLHF. The CDR3 DNA follows: TGTGCCATCCAATCGGACAGAACGACCTATAATTCACCCCTCCACTTT.

The chain links TRBV11-2 to TRBJ1-2; no firm D call. The ends were cut back, 5 bases at V and 3 bases at J, with 10 bases in the middle. Germline V gene sequence: CDR1 SGHAT, CDR2 FQNNGV. The CDR3 extends over 13 amino acids. DNA of the CDR3: TGTGCCAGCAGCCAAATAGTTCACTATGGCTACACCTTC. Translating gives CASSQIVHYGYTF. Together with reference TRBV11-2 and TRBJ1-2, the CDR3 gives the full variable domain: EAGVAQSPRYKIIEKRQSVAFWCNPISGHATLYWYQQILGQGPKLLIQFQNNGVVDDSQLPKDRFSAERLKGVDSTLKIQPAKLEDSAVYLCASSQIVHYGYTFGSGTRLTVV.

Worth noting for this clone: Relative to the germline gene, one junction end is altered; a read error may explain this. The V call is TRBV7-7, the J call TRBJ2-3; no clear D. CDR1 SSHAT and CDR2 FNYEAQ come from the germline V gene (reference sequence). CDR3 length: 15 amino acids. The CDR3 DNA is TGTGCTAGCAGCTTACTAACCCTCGGCACAGATACGCAGTATTTT. Translated, it gives CASSLLTLGTDTQYF. Using reference TRBV7-7 and TRBJ2-3 for the parts outside the CDR3, the full variable domain is GAGVSQSPRYKVTKRGQDVTLRCDPISSHATLYWYQQALGQGPEFLTYFNYEAQPDKSGLPSDRFSAERPEGSISTLTIQRTEQRDSAMYRCASSLLTLGTDTQYFGPGTRLTVL.

This chain joins TRBV9 and TRBJ2-5, with 7 bases that match TRBD2. CDR3 length: 16 amino acids. The germline CDR1 and CDR2 sequences are SGDLS and YYNGEE. Unmatched junction bases numbered 10, after V lost 4 bases and J lost 1 base. The CDR3 DNA is TGTGCCAGCAGCCGAAACGGAGCGGGGCTCCAAGAGACCCAGTACTTC. It yields the protein CASSRNGAGLQETQYF.

The chain has TRBV5-1 and TRBJ1-1, with a weak D call TRBD1 (5 bases). The CDR3 length is 14 residues. V was clipped by 0 bases and J by 6 bases, with 12 bases between them. CDR1 is SGHRS, CDR2 YFSETQ, per germline. The CDR3 here is CASSLGRLGAEAFF. In nucleotides, the CDR3 is TGCGCCAGCAGCTTGGGGCGGTTAGGGGCTGAAGCTTTCTTT.

This chain links TRBV6-9 with TRBJ1-1, with 7 bases aligning to TRBD1. V trimming: 7 bases; J trimming: 3 bases; junction bases outside the gene matches: 23. There are 19 residues in the CDR3. The germline V gene has CDR1 MNHGY and CDR2 SVAAGI. CDR3 sequence reads: CASMVGEDRIIEGDTEAFF. In DNA, the CDR3 is TGTGCCAGCATGGTGGGGGAGGACAGGATCATCGAGGGTGACACTGAAGCTTTCTTT.

This chain uses TRBV27 with TRBJ1-2; D unclear. There are 14 residues in the CDR3. V was clipped by 6 bases and J by 4 bases, with 15 bases between them. Germline loops: CDR1 MNHEY, CDR2 SMNVEV (reference sequence). CDR3 residues: CASSPLDGRYGYTF. The DNA for the CDR3 is TGTGCCAGCAGCCCCTTGGACGGACGCTATGGCTACACCTTC.

The chain has TRBV2 and TRBJ1-4; D is ambiguous. V dropped 5 bases and J dropped 7 bases, with 14 bases sitting between them. The CDR3 sequence is 14 residues long. CDR1 and CDR2 from the germline V gene are SNHLY and FYNNEI. The CDR3 coding sequence is TGTGCCAGCAGTCCTCCTTCACGGAGTGAAAAACTGTTTTTT. Translation: CASSPPSRSEKLFF.

The rearrangement joins TRBV5-1 to TRBJ1-1; D perhaps matches TRBD1 (5 bases). Germline V gives CDR1 SGHRS, CDR2 YFSETQ. V was shortened by 4 bases and J by 3 bases, with 13 bases between the two germline ends. This CDR3 region has 14 residues. In DNA, the CDR3 is TGCGCCAGCAGCCTCCAGGGATTGGACACTGAAGCTTTCTTT. Protein product: CASSLQGLDTEAFF.